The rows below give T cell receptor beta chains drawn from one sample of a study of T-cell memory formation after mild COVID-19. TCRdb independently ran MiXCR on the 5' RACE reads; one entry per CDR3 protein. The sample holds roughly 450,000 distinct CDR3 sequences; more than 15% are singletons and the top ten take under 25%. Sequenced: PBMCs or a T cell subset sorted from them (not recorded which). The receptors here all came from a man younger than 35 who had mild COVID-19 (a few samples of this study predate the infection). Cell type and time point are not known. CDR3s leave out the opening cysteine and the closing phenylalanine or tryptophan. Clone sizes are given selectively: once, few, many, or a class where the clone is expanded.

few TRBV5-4 ASSSKQGAWETQY
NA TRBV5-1 ASSYPGRMNTEAF
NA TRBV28 ASRNGGAEKLF
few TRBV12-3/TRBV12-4 ASSGTSGGADTQY
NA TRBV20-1 SARGGQRGGASTDTQY
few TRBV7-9 ASSFVLGGGDSGANVLT
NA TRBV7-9 ASSLGEAYYGYT
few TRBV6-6 ASSTAQAGGEKLF
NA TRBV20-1 SATTHLGVGYETQY
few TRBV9 ASSVELASTGELF
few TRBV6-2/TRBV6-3 ASSRTGRRNYGYT
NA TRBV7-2 ASSLAPGLSSGYT
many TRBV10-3 AISGLADTQY
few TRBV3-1 ASSQGLQGAYGYT
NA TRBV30 AWSGHSLIDEQF
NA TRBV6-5 ASSRPTGGSSYNEQF
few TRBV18 ASSPTGSGNQPQH
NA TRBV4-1 ASSPLPGEETQY
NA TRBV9 ASSASGGAGVAKTQY
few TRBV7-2 ASGSGRQTQY
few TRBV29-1 SVSTSGGPNEQY
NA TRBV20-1 SARDEGNGNYGYT
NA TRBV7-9 ASSFPGSEAF
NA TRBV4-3 ASSQVTGRGTEAF
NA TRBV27 ASSLIGQGMNTEAF
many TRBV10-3 AISDGLTQY
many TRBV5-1 ASSLGRGARTDTQY
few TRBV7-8 ASSLGRQVAF
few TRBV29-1 SANTGVWTEAF
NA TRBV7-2 ASSYSLAGGWETQY
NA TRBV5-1 ASSSPGARSTDTQY
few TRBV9 ASSVRDTQY
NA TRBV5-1 ASSLEASPMSPLH
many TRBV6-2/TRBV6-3 ASSYRQSGANVLT
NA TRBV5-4 ASSLSSHNYGYT
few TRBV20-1 SASHGSGGPRDTQY
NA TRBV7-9 ASSQNRQGRIHKNIQY
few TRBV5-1 ASSPSSPSGGYSTDTQY
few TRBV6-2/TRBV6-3 ASSRDRVAGSTQY
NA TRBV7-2 ASSAGTGGFWTEAF
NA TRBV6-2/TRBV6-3 ASSYSGGPSYEQY
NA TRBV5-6 ASSYSGGPQY
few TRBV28 ASSAGSGEAF
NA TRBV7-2 ASSLLIGGTQY
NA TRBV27 ASSFWARRADTQY
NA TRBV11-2 ASSEFRKTPLH
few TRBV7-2 ASSQASGGAGETQY
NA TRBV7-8 ASSFPGLRLSSYNSPLH
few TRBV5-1 ASSRSGTHDNEQF
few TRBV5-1 ASSLGQGAMNDEAF
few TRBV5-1 ASSGRASGNQETQY
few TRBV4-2 ASSLIHGQGSSYNEQF
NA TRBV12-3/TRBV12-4 ASSLLSGSSYNEQF
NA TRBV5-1 ASSLVVGGDEQF
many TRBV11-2 ASSLEFGKMNTEAF
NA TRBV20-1 SAQRTGSNQPQH